This record covers a single T cell receptor (beta chain). The clone's antigen remains unknown. Base qualities are not at hand, and no much larger clone is one base apart. The CDR3 holds 16 amino acids from the cysteine to the phenylalanine. Only the CDR3 region is kept as DNA, spanning 48 bases read in frame from base 1. CDR1 and CDR2 are read off the germline V gene as MDHEN and SYDVKM. Relative to germline, V is missing 5 bases and J is missing 4 bases, with 14 bases of the junction outside any gene match. The data stem from a study of blood T cell repertoires in COVID-19 (dated by TCRdb to between 2020 and 2021). General notes on the study: Samples from collaborators originated in the United States, Italy and Spain and spanned both the acute and convalescent phases of COVID-19. The prospective study material was composed of cDNA or gDNA derived from T cells, B-cell-depleted T cells, or PBMCs. Subjects who had been exposed to COVID-19, were actively infected with it, or had recovered from it provided the deeply sampled blood TCRbeta repertoires that made up the dataset. The repertoires were released in a freely available public database intended as a resource for research on the immune response to SARS-CoV-2. Samples were obtained from the ongoing ImmuneRACE study (first 160 participants) and from 950 to 1,500 subjects provided by 6 global collaborators. A de-identified subject ID, COVID-19 status, age in years and sex were almost always included in the sample metadata. Where available, HLA class I and class II types were taken from metadata supplied by the sample provider and were not determined by assay-based typing.

TCRbeta CDR3 regions were amplified from genomic DNA by means of the immunoSEQ Assay, a bias-controlled multiplex PCR. In the original analysis: The number of nucleated cells in each sample was estimated from the amplification of reference gene primers within the assay. Sequence reads were collapsed and filtered to measure the absolute abundance of every unique TCRbeta CDR3 rearrangement. Productive Simpson clonality was computed per sample as the square root of Simpson's diversity index over productive rearrangements. The source is immuneACCESS, and TCRdb retained only in-frame sequences with V and J called. Part of the clones is not carried over; for the studies checked, unresolved V genes explain less than half of this, and the remainder is unexplained. V, J and clone size were drawn from that table, and D and trimming were deduced from the DNA. This sample gives tens of thousands of clones in total; around 92% of them show up just once. The top ten clonotypes cover 2% to 2.5% of the sample.

The paper's findings and limits, for the study overall: The quantity of clinical and demographic metadata differed by source and by participant and was supplied without curation.

The collaborating institutions used their own protocols to collect whole blood in K2EDTA tubes. Collaborator samples were shipped for TCRbeta analysis as frozen whole blood, isolated PBMCs, or DNA extracted from either sample type. This TCR came from a man aged 55 to 70 with acute or convalescent COVID-19. Sample: peripheral blood. The rearrangement combines TRBV28 with TRBJ2-7, with TRBD2 matching 7 junction bases. This receptor has the CDR3 CASSLARLAGRYEQYF. The base sequence is TGTGCCAGCAGTCTCGCTCGACTAGCAGGTCGGTACGAGCAGTACTTC. The CDR3, completed at both ends by the reference TRBV28 and TRBJ2-7 genes, gives the full variable domain DVKVTQSSRYLVKRTGEKVFLECVQDMDHENMFWYRQDPGLGLRLIYFSYDVKMKEKGDIPEGYSVSREKKERFSLILESASTNQTSMYLCASSLARLAGRYEQYFGPGTRLTVT.